The 20 T cell receptor beta chains reported below all come from one sample, sequenced in a study of blood T cell repertoires in COVID-19. Here immunoSEQ multiplex PCR was the method, and the copy in TCRdb shows in-frame clones only, minus some. The sample has about 87,000 clones, around 87% seen once. Sequencing input: peripheral blood. The receptors originated from a man in his forties or fifties with acute or convalescent COVID-19.

The chain joins TRBV18 to TRBJ2-7, with D tentatively TRBD2 (6 bases). Germline CDR1 reads KGHSH; CDR2 reads LQKENI. Between the trimmed V and J ends, which lost 4 bases and 2 bases, there was a span of 12 bases. This CDR3 spans 14 amino acids. The CDR3 DNA reads TGTGCCAGCTCACGGGGCGGGGCGACCTACGAGCAGTACTTC. Translated: CASSRGGATYEQYF.

V and J are TRBV18 and TRBJ1-1; no definite D call. Looked up from germline, CDR1 is KGHSH and CDR2 is LQKENI. With 3 bases removed from V and 2 bases from J, the gap between germline ends came to 16 bases. The CDR3 extends over 16 amino acids. The DNA of the CDR3 is TGTGCCAGCTCACCCGCGACGGGGAGGATTAACACTGAAGCTTTCTTT. The encoded protein is CASSPATGRINTEAFF. Drawing the rest from reference TRBV18 and TRBJ1-1, the complete variable domain is NAGVMQNPRHLVRRRGQEARLRCSPMKGHSHVYWYRQLPEEGLKFMVYLQKENIIDESGMPKERFSAEFPKEGPSILRIQQVVRGDSAAYFCASSPATGRINTEAFFGQGTRLTVV.

The genes are TRBV6-4 and TRBJ1-1; no reliable D call. Between the trimmed V and J ends, which lost 10 bases and 1 base, there was a span of 13 bases. Per the germline V gene, CDR1 is MRHNA and CDR2 is SNTAGT. The CDR3 has 13 residues. CDR3 sequence (DNA): TGTGCCACCTCGGCGTGGGCGAACACTGAAGCTTTCTTT. It codes for CATSAWANTEAFF.

The chain combines TRBV5-1 with TRBJ2-7; D is perhaps TRBD2 (5 bases). The CDR3 runs 15 residues. V lost 0 bases and J 1 base, leaving 11 bases between the germline ends. The germline CDR1 and CDR2 sequences are SGHRS and YFSETQ. In DNA form, the CDR3 reads TGCGCCAGCAGCTTGGCTTCGGGATTTTCCTACGAGCAGTACTTC. Encoded protein: CASSLASGFSYEQYF.

This chain uses TRBV25-1 with TRBJ2-3; D is unclear. The CDR3 is made up of 18 amino acids. Germline V CDR1 and CDR2: MGHDK, SYGVNS. Trimming shortened V by 3 bases and J by 2 bases, and 21 bases separated the two germline ends. This chain's CDR3 is CASSDILLPDPVTDTQYF. The DNA for the CDR3 is TGTGCCAGCAGTGATATCCTACTACCAGACCCCGTCACAGATACGCAGTATTTT.

V and J are TRBV7-9 and TRBJ1-2, with 9 bases matching TRBD1. Germline trimming cut 5 bases from V and 3 bases from J; bases unmatched to any gene: 10. Germline CDR1 reads SEHNR; CDR2 reads FQNEAQ (reference sequence). The CDR3 spans 16 residues. The CDR3 DNA is TGTGCCAGCAGCCCCCCTCGCACAGGGGGCGACTATGGCTACACCTTC. Protein product: CASSPPRTGGDYGYTF.

The CDR3 DNA sequence: TGTGCCAGCAGTTCCGGAACTTATGGGACTGGGGATGAGCAGTTCTTC. Amino acids: CASSSGTYGTGDEQFF. V and J are TRBV6-2 or TRBV6-3 and TRBJ2-1; tentatively, D is TRBD2 (6 bases). There are 16 residues in the CDR3. Germline V gives CDR1 MNHEY, CDR2 SVGEGT. V lost 4 bases, J lost 8 bases, and 21 bases lay in between.

The V gene is TRBV30, the J gene TRBJ1-5; D possibly corresponds to TRBD1 (5 bases). Germline CDR1 GTSNPN, CDR2 SVGIG (reference sequence). This CDR3 spans 14 amino acids. V lost 2 bases, J lost 9 bases, and 17 bases lay in between. The CDR3 DNA is TGTGCCTGGAGTCCCGGGGGAGCCTCGCGGCCCCAGCATTTT. Its protein product is CAWSPGGASRPQHF.

The rearrangement links TRBV10-2 to TRBJ1-1, with 8 positions matching TRBD1. From germline, CDR1 is WSHSY and CDR2 SAAADI. V was clipped by 3 bases and J by 0 bases; unmatched bases: 3. This CDR3 contains 15 residues. The CDR3 is CASSEDRGMNTEAFF. In DNA form, the CDR3 reads TGCGCCAGCAGTGAAGACAGGGGCATGAACACTGAAGCTTTCTTT.

The rearrangement uses TRBV5-1 and TRBJ1-1; TRBD1 matches at 8 bases. V lost 4 bases to trimming and J lost 3 bases; unmatched junction nucleotides: 8. The CDR3 extends over 15 amino acids. In germline, CDR1 is SGHRS, CDR2 YFSETQ. CDR3 in DNA: TGCGCCAGCAGCACGCACAGGGGGTGGTACACTGAAGCTTTCTTT. It yields the protein CASSTHRGWYTEAFF.

This clone was counted between two and nine times. J is TRBJ1-1 and V is TRBV20-1; D not resolved. The CDR3 is 13 amino acids. The germline V gene encodes CDR1 DFQATT and CDR2 SNEGSKA (reference sequence). The V end was cut by 3 bases, the J end by 6 bases, with 14 bases between. The CDR3 DNA follows: TGCAGTGCTAGTCTAAGCGAGTTCGCTGAAGCTTTCTTT. Residues: CSASLSEFAEAFF.

This clone turned up a few times. The chain recombines TRBV6-2 or TRBV6-3 with TRBJ1-2; 8 nucleotides agree with TRBD1. The junction had 6 bases not matched to a gene; V was cut back by 6 bases and J by 6 bases. CDR1 and CDR2 from the germline V gene are MNHEY and SVGEGT. This CDR3 has 13 residues. CDR3: CASRYGQGNGYTF. Written as DNA, the CDR3 is TGTGCCAGCAGATACGGACAGGGTAATGGCTACACCTTC.

J is TRBJ2-3 and V is TRBV6-4, with TRBD2 identical over 10 bases. V dropped 4 bases and J dropped 4; count of bases not matched to a gene: 2. Germline V CDR1 and CDR2: MRHNA, SNTAGT. The CDR3 is made up of 14 amino acids. The CDR3, as DNA: TGTGCCAGCAGTGTTCTAGCGGGAGCAGATACGCAGTATTTT. Translated: CASSVLAGADTQYF.

This sequence joins TRBV19 and TRBJ2-2; tentative D call: TRBD1 (6 bases). The CDR3 is 12 residues long. The germline V and J ends were trimmed by 6 bases and 7 bases, with 9 bases remaining between them. Per germline, CDR1 LNHDA and CDR2 SQIVND (reference sequence). CDR3 in DNA: TGTGCCAGTAGCCTACAGGGCGGGGAGCTGTTTTTT. It specifies CASSLQGGELFF.

V is TRBV5-1 and J is TRBJ2-7; 10 positions match TRBD2. Germline assignment: CDR1 SGHRS and CDR2 YFSETQ. Unmatched junction bases numbered 5, after V lost 3 bases and J lost 2 bases. The CDR3 length is 15 residues. The CDR3 sequence: CASSSRSGRTYEQYF. Here the CDR3 DNA reads TGCGCCAGCAGCTCACGTAGCGGGAGGACCTACGAGCAGTACTTC.

The chain combines TRBV19 with TRBJ1-1, with a tentative D call TRBD1 (6 bases). Germline V gives CDR1 LNHDA, CDR2 SQIVND (reference sequence). This CDR3 spans 14 amino acids. V was clipped by 4 bases and J by 3 bases, with 12 bases between them. This CDR3 reads CASSSQGPDTEAFF. CDR3 coding DNA: TGTGCCAGTAGTAGCCAGGGGCCGGACACTGAAGCTTTCTTT. Looking up the rest from reference TRBV19 and TRBJ1-1 gives the full variable domain: DGGITQSPKYLFRKEGQNVTLSCEQNLNHDAMYWYRQDPGQGLRLIYYSQIVNDFQKGDIAEGYSVSREKKESFPLTVTSAQKNPTAFYLCASSSQGPDTEAFFGQGTRLTVV.

The V gene is TRBV19, the J gene TRBJ1-1; D not certain. Between the trimmed V and J ends, which lost 3 bases and 5 bases, there was a span of 10 bases. The germline V gene encodes CDR1 LNHDA and CDR2 SQIVND (reference sequence). The CDR3 is 13 residues long. Here the CDR3 reads CASSIGRLTEAFF. The DNA for the CDR3 is TGTGCCAGTAGTATTGGCCGCCTTACTGAAGCTTTCTTT.

The chain combines TRBV5-1 with TRBJ2-2; possibly TRBD1 for D (5 bases). This CDR3 contains 16 residues. With 2 bases removed from V and 3 bases from J, the gap between germline ends came to 14 bases. Per the germline V gene, CDR1 is SGHRS and CDR2 is YFSETQ. CDR3 sequence reads: CASSLGVLDHTGELFF. CDR3 nucleotides: TGCGCCAGCAGCTTAGGGGTCCTCGATCACACCGGGGAGCTGTTTTTT.

This chain connects TRBV6-6 to TRBJ1-1, with D unclear. CDR3 length: 15 amino acids. V shed 3 bases and J shed 7 bases, with 18 bases lying between them. From germline, CDR1 is MNHNY and CDR2 SVGAGI (reference sequence). DNA of the CDR3: TGTGCCAGCAGTTATGGGCCTGAGCCTCAGGATGAAGCTTTCTTT. Translation gives CASSYGPEPQDEAFF.

The gene calls are TRBV5-1 and TRBJ1-2, with 7 bases that match TRBD1. Germline trimming cut 4 bases from V and 2 bases from J; bases unmatched to any gene: 5. The CDR3 has 14 residues. CDR1 SGHRS and CDR2 YFSETQ come from the germline V gene. The chain's CDR3 is CASSQGTVNYGYTF. Here the CDR3 DNA reads TGCGCCAGCAGCCAAGGGACAGTCAACTATGGCTACACCTTC.